These 15 T cell receptor beta chains share one sample of origin, sequenced in a study of cytomegalovirus exposure and HLA in healthy donors. With 60 Vbeta and 13 Jbeta primers, the PCR was carried out. Only in-frame clones appear in the TCRdb table, and some are missing; sequencing was by immunoSEQ multiplex PCR. The data contain roughly 200,000 clones, approximately 80% of them seen just once; the ten biggest clones take up approximately 2.5%. Sequencing input: PBMCs. The source is a man between 60 and 70 years old in good health and CMV-seronegative.

Here the CDR3 DNA reads TGTGCCAGCAGCTTGGACGTTGTGATTAGCGGGAGTTACACAGATACGCAGTATTTT. Translating gives CASSLDVVISGSYTDTQYF. The chain employs TRBV5-6 and TRBJ2-3, with 9 bases aligning to TRBD2. CDR1 SGHDT and CDR2 YYEEEE come from the germline V gene. This CDR3 contains 19 residues. With 0 bases clipped from V and 2 bases from J, the junction kept 13 bases outside the gene matches.

The CDR3 loop is CASSLSGGSSLTDTQYF. CDR3 nucleotide sequence: TGTGCCAGCAGTTTATCGGGAGGGAGCAGTTTGACAGATACGCAGTATTTT. J is TRBJ2-3 and V is TRBV27; 7 positions match TRBD2. Germline V gives CDR1 MNHEY, CDR2 SMNVEV (reference sequence). The length of the CDR3 is 17 residues. With 0 bases clipped from V and 3 bases from J, the junction kept 9 bases outside the gene matches.

V usage is TRBV19 and J usage is TRBJ2-7; 10 bases line up with TRBD2. Germline CDR1 LNHDA, CDR2 SQIVND (reference sequence). Trimming took 5 bases from V and 4 from J; bases not matched to a gene: 8. The length of the CDR3 is 15 residues. The CDR3 here is CASSASGSRPYEQYF. CDR3 in DNA: TGTGCCAGTAGTGCTAGCGGGAGTCGTCCATACGAGCAGTACTTC.

The V call is TRBV9, the J call TRBJ1-4; possible D gene TRBD1, 6 bases. Per the germline V gene, CDR1 is SGDLS and CDR2 is YYNGEE. CDR3 length: 16 amino acids. The germline V and J ends were trimmed by 2 bases and 4 bases, with 15 bases remaining between them. The CDR3: CASSVFTGLGNEKLFF. CDR3 in DNA: TGTGCCAGCAGCGTGTTTACAGGGCTTGGTAATGAAAAACTGTTTTTT.

The J gene is TRBJ2-7, the V gene TRBV29-1, with D possibly being TRBD1 (6 bases). This CDR3 comprises 14 residues. V was shortened by 4 bases and J by 3 bases, with 16 bases between the two germline ends. Germline V gene sequence: CDR1 SQVTM, CDR2 ANQGSEA. CDR3 loop: CSVVGQGMSYEQYF. In nucleotides, the CDR3 is TGCAGCGTTGTAGGGCAGGGGATGAGCTACGAGCAGTACTTC.

This clone was counted only a few times. The chain uses TRBV18 and TRBJ2-3; tentatively, D is TRBD2 (6 bases). V dropped 5 bases and J dropped 3 bases, with 18 bases sitting between them. The length of the CDR3 is 16 residues. The germline V gene has CDR1 KGHSH and CDR2 LQKENI. CDR3 protein: CASSSNDPGRTDTQYF. The CDR3 bases are TGTGCCAGCTCATCGAACGACCCAGGGAGGACAGATACGCAGTATTTT.

This clone was seen only a few times. This chain joins TRBV5-8 and TRBJ2-7, with TRBD2 identical over 8 bases. Trimming cost V 2 bases and J 2 bases; bases outside gene matches: 12. Germline loops: CDR1 SGHTS, CDR2 YDEGEE. The length of the CDR3 is 17 residues. The CDR3 DNA is TGTGCCAGCAGCTTCACTCGTCGGGGGGGGTTCACCTACGAGCAGTACTTC. Protein: CASSFTRRGGFTYEQYF.

The gene calls are TRBV27 and TRBJ2-2, with no clear D. There are 11 residues in the CDR3. Germline V CDR1 and CDR2: MNHEY, SMNVEV (reference sequence). V gave up 7 bases and J gave up 7 bases, with 7 bases separating them. The CDR3 region has the DNA TGTGCCAGCACCACGAGCGGGGAGCTGTTTTTT. The encoded protein is CASTTSGELFF.

Only one count was recorded for this clone. The chain recombines TRBV6-5 with TRBJ1-5; the D gene is possibly TRBD1 (6 bases). V was shortened by 8 bases and J by 7 bases, with 15 bases between the two germline ends. The CDR3 covers 13 residues. Germline V gives CDR1 MNHEY, CDR2 SVGAGI. CDR3 in amino acids: CASRAGVQQPQHF. The CDR3 region has the DNA TGTGCCAGCCGGGCAGGGGTCCAGCAGCCCCAGCATTTT.

This chain links TRBV4-3 with TRBJ1-2; 7 nucleotides agree with TRBD1. Germline loops: CDR1 LGHNA, CDR2 YSLEER. CDR3 length: 16 amino acids. Trimming took 3 bases from V and 2 from J; bases not matched to a gene: 9. CDR3 in amino acids: CASSHGQAGVNYGYTF. The CDR3 coding sequence is TGCGCCAGCAGCCATGGACAGGCTGGAGTCAACTATGGCTACACCTTC.

This chain joins TRBV28 and TRBJ1-3; D is possibly TRBD1 (5 bases). CDR1 is MDHEN, CDR2 SYDVKM, per germline. Trimming took off 6 bases at V and 0 bases at J, with 21 bases between the two ends. The length of the CDR3 is 18 residues. The CDR3 protein is CASRHLDATVPSGNTIYF. The CDR3 DNA follows: TGTGCCAGCAGACACCTCGACGCGACAGTCCCCTCTGGAAACACCATATATTTT. The whole variable domain, filled in from reference TRBV28 and TRBJ1-3, reads DVKVTQSSRYLVKRTGEKVFLECVQDMDHENMFWYRQDPGLGLRLIYFSYDVKMKEKGDIPEGYSVSREKKERFSLILESASTNQTSMYLCASRHLDATVPSGNTIYFGEGSWLTVV.

The V and J genes are TRBV30 and TRBJ1-2, with 7 nucleotides matching TRBD1. Germline V CDR1 and CDR2: GTSNPN, SVGIG (reference sequence). The CDR3 has 16 amino acids. With V trimmed by 4 bases and J by 0 bases, 11 bases remained unmatched. The CDR3 nucleotides are TGTGCCTGGACGGTAGGGGGCAGTTCACCTAACTATGGCTACACCTTC. Amino acids: CAWTVGGSSPNYGYTF.

V gene TRBV7-9 combines with J gene TRBJ1-1; maybe TRBD1 (5 bases). Germline-derived CDR1 and CDR2 are SEHNR and FQNEAQ (reference sequence). The CDR3 has 10 amino acids. The germline V and J ends were trimmed by 7 bases and 5 bases, with 5 bases remaining between them. CDR3 amino acids: CASKGTEAFF. In nucleotides, the CDR3 is TGTGCCAGCAAGGGGACTGAAGCTTTCTTT.

CDR3 in amino acids: CASSEGQGPSYEQYF. The DNA of the CDR3 is TGTGCCAGCAGCGAGGGACAGGGGCCCTCCTACGAGCAGTACTTC. V and J are TRBV7-8 and TRBJ2-7; 10 positions match TRBD1. The trim removed 5 bases at V and 0 bases at J, leaving 4 bases unmatched. The germline V gene has CDR1 SGHVS and CDR2 FQNEAQ. The CDR3 has 15 amino acids.

The CDR3: CASSQTGGFYNSPLHF. DNA of the CDR3: TGTGCCAGCAGCCAGACAGGGGGCTTCTATAATTCACCCCTCCACTTT. The chain uses TRBV7-8 and TRBJ1-6; 10 nucleotides match TRBD1. The CDR3 extends over 16 amino acids. Per the germline V gene, CDR1 is SGHVS and CDR2 is FQNEAQ. V dropped 5 bases and J dropped 3; count of bases not matched to a gene: 4. Drawing the rest from reference TRBV7-8 and TRBJ1-6, the complete variable domain is GAGVSQSPRYKVAKRGQDVALRCDPISGHVSLFWYQQALGQGPEFLTYFQNEAQLDKSGLPSDRFFAERPEGSVSTLKIQRTQQEDSAVYLCASSQTGGFYNSPLHFGNGTRLTVT.